Sequencing of this TCR beta chain was carried out in a study of hypomethylating agent response in myelodysplastic syndrome. There are a few counts of this clone. Germline CDR1 SNHLY, CDR2 FYNNEI. The CDR3 extends over 13 amino acids. V was clipped by 5 bases and J by 3 bases, with 11 bases between them. Libraries were prepared by immunoSEQ multiplex PCR; TCRdb keeps only in-frame clonotypes and omits some of them. The sample shows about 3,500 clones, roughly 86% of them seen only once. The chain links TRBV2 to TRBJ2-7, with D hard to call. This specimen was bone marrow, taken before or after starting hypomethylating agent treatment for myelodysplastic syndrome (not recorded which). The TCR sequence derives from a human donor with myelodysplastic syndrome. The DNA of the CDR3 is TGTGCCAGCAGTCTTGGACCGATCTACGAGCAGTACTTC. Amino acids: CASSLGPIYEQYF.